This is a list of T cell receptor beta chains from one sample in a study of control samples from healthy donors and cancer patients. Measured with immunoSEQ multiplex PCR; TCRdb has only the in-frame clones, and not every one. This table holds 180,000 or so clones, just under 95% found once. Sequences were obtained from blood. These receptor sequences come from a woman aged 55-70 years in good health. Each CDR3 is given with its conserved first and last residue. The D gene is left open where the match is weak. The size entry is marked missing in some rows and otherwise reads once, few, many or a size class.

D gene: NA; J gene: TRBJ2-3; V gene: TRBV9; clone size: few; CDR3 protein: CASSVAGGTNPTDTQYF; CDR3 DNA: TGTGCCAGCAGCGTAGCTGGGGGTACCAACCCCACAGATACGCAGTATTTT
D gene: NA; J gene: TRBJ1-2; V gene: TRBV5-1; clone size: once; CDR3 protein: CASSPEGGLGYGYTF; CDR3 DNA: TGCGCCAGCAGCCCGGAGGGGGGGCTTGGCTATGGCTACACCTTC
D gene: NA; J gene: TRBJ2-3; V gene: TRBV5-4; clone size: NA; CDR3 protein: CASSIGTAASTDTQYF; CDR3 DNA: TGTGCCAGCAGCATCGGGACCGCGGCTAGCACAGATACGCAGTATTTT
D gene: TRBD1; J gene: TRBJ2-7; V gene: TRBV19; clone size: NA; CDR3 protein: CASSTRQGFRYEQYF; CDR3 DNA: TGTGCCAGTAGTACGAGACAGGGATTTAGGTACGAGCAGTACTTC
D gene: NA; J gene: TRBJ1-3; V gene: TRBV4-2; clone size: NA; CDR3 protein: CASSQDRATGNTIYF; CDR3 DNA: TGTGCCAGCAGCCAAGACAGGGCCACTGGAAACACCATATATTTT
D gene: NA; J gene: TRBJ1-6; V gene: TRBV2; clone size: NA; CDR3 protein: CASSERGVGNYSPLHF; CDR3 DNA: TGTGCCAGCAGTGAACGAGGTGTGGGAAATTATTCACCCCTCCACTTT
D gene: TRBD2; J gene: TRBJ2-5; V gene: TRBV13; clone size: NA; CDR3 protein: CASSLKRGGPGETQYF; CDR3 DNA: TGTGCCAGCAGCTTAAAGCGGGGGGGCCCGGGAGAGACCCAGTACTTC
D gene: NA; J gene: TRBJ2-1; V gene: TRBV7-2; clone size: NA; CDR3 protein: CASSLGLGYNEQFF; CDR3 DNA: TGTGCCAGCAGCTTAGGGCTAGGCTACAATGAGCAGTTCTTC
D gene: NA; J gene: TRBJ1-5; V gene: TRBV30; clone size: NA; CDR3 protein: CAWSSEDNQPQHF; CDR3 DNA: TGTGCCTGGAGTAGTGAGGACAATCAGCCCCAGCATTTT
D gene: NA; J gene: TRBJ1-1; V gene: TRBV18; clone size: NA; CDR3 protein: CASSPGTGNTEAFF; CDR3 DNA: TGTGCCAGCTCCCCAGGGACGGGAAACACTGAAGCTTTCTTT
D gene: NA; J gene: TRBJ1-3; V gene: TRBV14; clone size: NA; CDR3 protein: CASSFGGAGGNTIYF; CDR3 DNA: TGTGCCAGCAGCTTCGGGGGCGCGGGAGGAAACACCATATATTTT
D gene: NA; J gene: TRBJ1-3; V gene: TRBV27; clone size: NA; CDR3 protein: CASRSRAGNTIYF; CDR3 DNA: TGTGCCAGCAGGTCCCGGGCTGGAAACACCATATATTTT
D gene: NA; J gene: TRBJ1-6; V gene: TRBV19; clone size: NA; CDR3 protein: CASSSNSWGNSPLHF; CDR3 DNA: TGTGCCAGTAGTAGTAACAGTTGGGGTAATTCACCCCTCCACTTT
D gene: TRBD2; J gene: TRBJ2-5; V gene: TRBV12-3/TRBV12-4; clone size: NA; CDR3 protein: CASSRAGGETQYF; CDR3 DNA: TGTGCCAGCAGTCGAGCGGGAGGGGAGACCCAGTACTTC
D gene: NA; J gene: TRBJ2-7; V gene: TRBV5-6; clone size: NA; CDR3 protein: CASSSYRYYEQYF; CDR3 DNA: TGTGCCAGCAGTTCCTACCGGTACTACGAGCAGTACTTC
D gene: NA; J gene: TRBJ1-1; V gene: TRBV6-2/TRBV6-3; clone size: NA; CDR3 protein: CASSFSRGAEAFF; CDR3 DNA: TGTGCCAGCAGCTTCTCCAGGGGCGCTGAAGCTTTCTTT
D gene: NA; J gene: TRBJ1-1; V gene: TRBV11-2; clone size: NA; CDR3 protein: CASSLEGSEAFF; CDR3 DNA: TGTGCCAGCAGCTTAGAGGGGTCTGAAGCTTTCTTT
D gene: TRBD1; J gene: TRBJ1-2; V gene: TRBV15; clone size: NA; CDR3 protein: CATSRSRTGKGGYTF; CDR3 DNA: TGTGCCACCAGCAGATCTCGGACAGGGAAGGGTGGCTACACCTTC
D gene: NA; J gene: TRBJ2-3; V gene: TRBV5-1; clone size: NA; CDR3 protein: CASSAAGSSTDTQYF; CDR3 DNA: TGCGCCAGCAGCGCGGCGGGGAGTAGCACAGATACGCAGTATTTT
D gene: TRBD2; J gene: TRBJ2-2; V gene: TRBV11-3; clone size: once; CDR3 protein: CASSLEGSGSADTGELFF; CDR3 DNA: TGTGCCAGCAGCTTAGAAGGTAGCGGGTCGGCTGACACCGGGGAGCTGTTTTTT
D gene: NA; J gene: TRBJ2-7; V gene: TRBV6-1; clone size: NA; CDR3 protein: CASSEPQGSGNEQYF; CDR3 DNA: TGTGCCAGCAGTGAACCTCAGGGAAGCGGAAACGAGCAGTACTTC
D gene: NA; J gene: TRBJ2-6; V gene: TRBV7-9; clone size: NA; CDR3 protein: CASPVGVSSGANVLTF; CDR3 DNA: TGTGCCAGCCCAGTTGGAGTTAGCTCTGGGGCCAACGTCCTGACTTTC
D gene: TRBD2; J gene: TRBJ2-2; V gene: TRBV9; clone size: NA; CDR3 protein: CASSVGLAGVFSELFF; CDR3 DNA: TGTGCCAGCAGCGTAGGGCTAGCGGGTGTCTTTTCGGAGCTGTTTTTT
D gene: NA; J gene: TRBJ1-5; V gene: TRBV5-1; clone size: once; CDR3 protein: CASSLAGRTYQPQHF; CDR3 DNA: TGCGCCAGCAGCTTGGCGGGGAGGACTTATCAGCCCCAGCATTTT
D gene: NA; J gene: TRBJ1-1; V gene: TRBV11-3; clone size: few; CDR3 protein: CASSYLQGPAFF; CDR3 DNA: TGTGCCAGCAGTTATTTACAGGGCCCAGCTTTCTTT
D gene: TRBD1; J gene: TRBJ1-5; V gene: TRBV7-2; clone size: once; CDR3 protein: CASSLGQGNQPQHF; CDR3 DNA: TGTGCCAGCAGCCTAGGACAGGGCAATCAGCCCCAGCATTTT
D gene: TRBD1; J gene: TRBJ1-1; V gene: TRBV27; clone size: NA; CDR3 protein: CASSRKMGQGNTEAFF; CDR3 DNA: TGTGCCAGCAGCCGAAAAATGGGACAGGGGAACACTGAAGCTTTCTTT
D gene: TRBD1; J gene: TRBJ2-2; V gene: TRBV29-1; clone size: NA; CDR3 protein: CSGNRDRSTGELFF; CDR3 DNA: TGCAGCGGAAACCGGGACAGGAGCACCGGGGAGCTGTTTTTT
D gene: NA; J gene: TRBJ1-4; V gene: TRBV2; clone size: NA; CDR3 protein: CASIKGTNEKLFF; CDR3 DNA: TGTGCCAGCATAAAGGGAACTAATGAAAAACTGTTTTTT
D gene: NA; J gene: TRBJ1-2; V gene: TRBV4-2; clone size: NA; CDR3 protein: CASSSAGPNYGYTF; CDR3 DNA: TGTGCCAGCAGCAGTGCAGGGCCTAACTATGGCTACACCTTC
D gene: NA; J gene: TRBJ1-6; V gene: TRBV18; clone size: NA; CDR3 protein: CASSPRDNRISPLHF; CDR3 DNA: TGTGCCAGCTCACCAAGGGACAATAGGATCTCACCCCTCCACTTT
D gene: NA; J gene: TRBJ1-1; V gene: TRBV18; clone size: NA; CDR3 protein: CASSPGGSTEAFF; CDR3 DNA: TGTGCCAGCTCACCGGGGGGGAGCACTGAAGCTTTCTTT
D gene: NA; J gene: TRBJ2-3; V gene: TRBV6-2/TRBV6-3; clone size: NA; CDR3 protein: CASSYGGLAPSTDTQYF; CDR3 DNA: TGTGCCAGCAGTTACGGTGGGCTAGCGCCGAGCACAGATACGCAGTATTTT
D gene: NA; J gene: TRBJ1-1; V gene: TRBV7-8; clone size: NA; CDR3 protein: CASSLAYREVNTEAFF; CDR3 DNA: TGTGCCAGCAGCTTAGCGTACAGGGAAGTGAACACTGAAGCTTTCTTT
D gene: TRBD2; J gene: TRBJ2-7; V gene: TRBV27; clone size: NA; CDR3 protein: CASSLSGGAGEQYF; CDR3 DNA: TGTGCCAGCAGTTTATCCGGGGGGGCGGGTGAGCAGTACTTC
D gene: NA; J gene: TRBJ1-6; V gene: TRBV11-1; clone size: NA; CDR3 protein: CASSLQGTDSPLHF; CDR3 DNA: TGTGCCAGCAGCTTACAGGGAACGGATTCACCCCTCCACTTT
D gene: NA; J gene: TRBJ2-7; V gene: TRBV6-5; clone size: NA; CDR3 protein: CASSRSSYEQYF; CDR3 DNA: TGTGCCAGCAGCAGGAGCTCCTACGAGCAGTACTTC
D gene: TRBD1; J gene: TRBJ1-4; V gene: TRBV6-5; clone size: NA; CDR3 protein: CASRRDRNNEKLFF; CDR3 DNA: TGTGCCAGCAGGAGGGACAGGAATAATGAAAAACTGTTTTTT
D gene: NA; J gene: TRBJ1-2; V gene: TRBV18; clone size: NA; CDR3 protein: CASSPIAGRNYGYTF; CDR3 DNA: TGTGCCAGCTCACCCATTGCCGGGAGAAACTATGGCTACACCTTC
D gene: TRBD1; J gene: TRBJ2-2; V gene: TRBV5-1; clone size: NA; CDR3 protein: CASSLEGQTNTGELFF; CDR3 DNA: TGCGCCAGCAGCTTGGAGGGACAGACGAACACCGGGGAGCTGTTTTTT
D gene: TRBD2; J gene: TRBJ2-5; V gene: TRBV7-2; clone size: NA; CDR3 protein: CASSLLGSGGLETQYF; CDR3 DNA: TGTGCCAGCAGCTTATTAGGTAGCGGGGGGTTGGAGACCCAGTACTTC
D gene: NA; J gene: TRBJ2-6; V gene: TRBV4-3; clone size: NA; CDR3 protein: CASSQEGASGANVLTF; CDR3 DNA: TGCGCCAGCAGCCAAGAGGGGGCTTCTGGGGCCAACGTCCTGACTTTC
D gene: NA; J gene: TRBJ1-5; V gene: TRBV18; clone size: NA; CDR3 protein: CASSPGGDAGQPQHF; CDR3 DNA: TGTGCCAGCTCACCTGGGGGGGACGCCGGTCAGCCCCAGCATTTT
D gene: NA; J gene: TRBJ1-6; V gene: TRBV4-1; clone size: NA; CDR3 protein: CASRPGRGGLASPLHF; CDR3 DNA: TGCGCCAGCAGACCTGGTCGGGGGGGGCTCGCTTCACCCCTCCACTTT
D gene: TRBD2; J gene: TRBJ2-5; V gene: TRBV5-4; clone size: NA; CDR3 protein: CASSLRLAGDQETQYF; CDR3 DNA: TGTGCCAGCAGCTTGAGACTAGCGGGGGATCAAGAGACCCAGTACTTC
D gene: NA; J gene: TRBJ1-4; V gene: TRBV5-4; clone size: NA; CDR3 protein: CASSTGRYNEKLFF; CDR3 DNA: TGTGCCAGCAGCACCGGACGGTATAATGAAAAACTGTTTTTT
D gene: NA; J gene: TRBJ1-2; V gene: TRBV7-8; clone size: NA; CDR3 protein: CASSRGGQSYGYTF; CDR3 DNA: TGTGCCAGCAGCCGAGGGGGACAAAGCTATGGCTACACCTTC
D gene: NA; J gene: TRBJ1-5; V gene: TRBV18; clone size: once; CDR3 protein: CASSPLDTGNQPQHF; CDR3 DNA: TGTGCCAGCTCACCACTCGACACCGGCAATCAGCCCCAGCATTTT
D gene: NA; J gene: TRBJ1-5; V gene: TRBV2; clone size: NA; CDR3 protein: CASSGQVEVQPQHF; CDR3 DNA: TGTGCCAGCAGTGGACAGGTGGAGGTGCAGCCCCAGCATTTT
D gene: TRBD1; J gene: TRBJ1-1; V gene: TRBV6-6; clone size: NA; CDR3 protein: CATAGGGWGTEAFF; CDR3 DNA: TGTGCCACCGCAGGGGGTGGATGGGGCACTGAAGCTTTCTTT